This T cell receptor beta chain was recorded in a study of long-term antiretroviral therapy in people with HIV. Regarding the study as a whole: Sampling of blood ran from about 2003 to 2017, and older ART regimens were possibly in use. At every time point, clones expanded before ART dominated the repertoire.

The CDR3 consists of 14 residues. Deletions cut 4 bases from V and 0 bases from J, with 6 bases between. Germline CDR1 reads LNHDA; CDR2 reads SQIVND (reference sequence). Sequencing used immunoSEQ v3.0 at survey level. The assay was immunoSEQ multiplex PCR, and TCRdb's table has in-frame clones only and misses some. The repertoire holds around 17,000 clones, with about four fifths as singletons. A remark on this clone: Its antigen is not identified.

This TCR derives from a woman aged 45-65 years with HIV. The material sequenced was unsorted PBMCs, taken approximately 2.5 years before starting antiretroviral therapy. The chain recombines TRBV19 with TRBJ2-2; no firm D call. In nucleotides, the CDR3 is TGTGCCAGTAGTAGGAGCGCGAACACCGGGGAGCTGTTTTTT. Translated, it gives CASSRSANTGELFF.